The 25 T cell receptor beta chains below come from one sample, sequenced in a study of vaccination and CD4 T cells after COVID-19. Indicated treatment: roughly 11-day PBMC culture with coronavirus spike peptide pools or control peptides (ViraFEST assay). Antigen specificity for these receptors is unknown. Sequenced with the Oncomine TCR Beta short-read assay was DNA taken from cultured CD4+ T cells. TCRdb processed the PCR reads anew with MiXCR; each CDR3 protein has one entry. The table has about 20,000 distinct CDR3 sequences, around 47% seen once. The source material was CD4+ T cells from blood, cultured in vitro, sampled before SARS-CoV-2 vaccination. The receptors shown here come from a human donor who had recovered from COVID-19.

V usage is TRBV4-1 and J usage is TRBJ2-5; D might be TRBD1 (6 bases). Germline V CDR1 and CDR2: MGHRA, YSYEKL. The germline V and J ends were trimmed by 5 bases and 2 bases, with 9 bases remaining between them. CDR3 length: 13 amino acids. CDR3 nucleotides: TGCGCCAGCAGCAAAGGACAGCAAGAGACCCAGTACTTC. It encodes CASSKGQQETQYF.

The gene calls are TRBV20-1 and TRBJ2-3; D might be TRBD1 or TRBD2, each matching 5 bases. The CDR3 totals 14 residues. Germline V gene lookup returns CDR1 DFQATT and CDR2 SNEGSKA (reference sequence). V was shortened by 5 bases and J by 1 base, with 13 bases between the two germline ends. CDR3 in amino acids: CSAQPGRGTDTQYF. The CDR3 DNA is TGCAGTGCTCAGCCGGGACGCGGCACAGATACGCAGTATTTT.

V is TRBV4-1 and J is TRBJ1-6; D is unclear. Trimming removed 0 bases at V and 6 bases at J, with 9 bases between. CDR3 size: 15 residues. Germline values: CDR1 MGHRA, CDR2 YSYEKL. Written as DNA, the CDR3 is TGCGCCAGCAGCCAAGATGGGTTCGCTAATTCACCCCTCCACTTT. Its protein product is CASSQDGFANSPLHF.

V gene TRBV6-5 combines with J gene TRBJ1-2, with a weak D call TRBD1 (5 bases). The CDR3 runs 18 residues. V was shortened by 1 base and J by 0 bases, with 18 bases between the two germline ends. Germline CDR1 MNHEY, CDR2 SVGAGI. The CDR3 DNA reads TGTGCCAGCAGTTACTTTACCGGGGCCCTGCAACCTAACTATGGCTACACCTTC. This encodes CASSYFTGALQPNYGYTF.

The V and J genes are TRBV6-5 and TRBJ1-2; D gene uncertain. The CDR3 is 15 residues long. V was shortened by 3 bases and J by 0 bases, with 11 bases between the two germline ends. Germline-derived CDR1 and CDR2 are MNHEY and SVGAGI. The CDR3 DNA follows: TGTGCCAGCAGTTATACGAGTGCTCCTAACTATGGCTACACCTTC. This encodes CASSYTSAPNYGYTF.

The rearrangement links TRBV11-1 to TRBJ2-7; TRBD2 matches at 9 bases. Germline-derived CDR1 and CDR2 are SGHAT and FQDESV (reference sequence). CDR3 size: 16 residues. J was trimmed by 7 bases and V by 4 bases; bases with no gene match: 14. The CDR3 protein is CASSSGKSGRFREQYF. The CDR3 region has the DNA TGTGCCAGCAGCTCGGGGAAGAGCGGGAGGTTTCGTGAGCAGTACTTC.

The V call is TRBV6-1, the J call TRBJ1-1, with 9 bases fitting TRBD1. V lost 10 bases, J lost 0 bases, and 6 bases stayed unmatched. This CDR3 region has 14 residues. Germline V CDR1 and CDR2: MNHNS, SASEGT. CDR3 sequence reads: CATKRDRVNTEAFF. DNA of the CDR3: TGTGCCACGAAGAGGGACAGGGTGAACACTGAAGCTTTCTTT.

V and J are TRBV20-1 and TRBJ2-5; D not resolved. V was cut by 1 base and J by 2 bases, with 5 bases left in between. The CDR3 consists of 12 residues. Germline assignment: CDR1 DFQATT and CDR2 SNEGSKA (reference sequence). The CDR3 DNA reads TGCAGTGCTAGAGGAAGACAAGAGACCCAGTACTTC. It yields the protein CSARGRQETQYF.

The chain is built from TRBV20-1 and TRBJ2-2, with 7 bases identical to TRBD2. Per the germline V gene, CDR1 is DFQATT and CDR2 is SNEGSKA (reference sequence). J gave up 0 bases and V 6 bases, and 7 bases lay outside the gene matches. This CDR3 region has 15 residues. Here the CDR3 DNA reads TGCAGTGCCCGTATGCGGGAGTCGAACACCGGGGAGCTGTTTTTT. Translation: CSARMRESNTGELFF.

This clonotype was observed a few times. J is TRBJ1-5 and V is TRBV28; D is undetermined. Germline values: CDR1 MDHEN, CDR2 SYDVKM. Trimming took 1 base from V and 5 from J, leaving 9 bases between them. This CDR3 is built from 14 residues. In DNA, the CDR3 is TGTGCCAGCAGTTTATCACAGATCTATCAGCCCCAGCATTTT. Its protein product is CASSLSQIYQPQHF. The full variable domain, its missing parts supplied by reference TRBV28 and TRBJ1-5, is DVKVTQSSRYLVKRTGEKVFLECVQDMDHENMFWYRQDPGLGLRLIYFSYDVKMKEKGDIPEGYSVSREKKERFSLILESASTNQTSMYLCASSLSQIYQPQHFGDGTRLSIL.

The chain is built from TRBV28 and TRBJ2-7; 9 bases line up with TRBD1. Germline CDR1 reads MDHEN; CDR2 reads SYDVKM. This CDR3 spans 13 amino acids. The V and J ends lost 8 bases and 2 bases, in that order; junction bases with no gene match: 4. CDR3 nucleotides: TGTGCCAGCGGTTGGACAGGGGCCTACGAGCAGTACTTC. Translation gives CASGWTGAYEQYF.

This clonotype was observed a few times. V is TRBV6-4 and J is TRBJ1-1; D remains ambiguous. The CDR3 is 13 residues long. The V gene's germline CDR1 is MRHNA and CDR2 SNTAGT. V was pared by 4 bases and J by 1 base, with 7 bases between. CDR3 nucleotides: TGTGCCAGCAGTGTGACCCAGAACACTGAAGCTTTCTTT. Protein sequence: CASSVTQNTEAFF.

The chain uses TRBV7-2 and TRBJ1-6, with 11 nucleotides matching TRBD1. The CDR3 runs to 19 residues. The V gene's germline CDR1 is SGHTA and CDR2 FQGNSA. The V gene end was trimmed by 2 bases and the J gene end by 5 bases; junction bases not matched to a gene: 11. The CDR3: CASSLRPWTGGADNSPLHF. The DNA for the CDR3 is TGTGCCAGCAGCTTACGTCCCTGGACAGGGGGCGCAGATAATTCACCCCTCCACTTT.

The rearrangement joins TRBV7-2 to TRBJ2-7; 10 positions agree with TRBD1. This CDR3 has 15 residues. Germline CDR1 SGHTA, CDR2 FQGNSA. V dropped 0 bases and J dropped 5; count of bases not matched to a gene: 4. CDR3 sequence: CASSLAGQGFNEQYF. The CDR3 nucleotides read TGTGCCAGCAGCTTAGCGGGACAGGGGTTTAACGAGCAGTACTTC.

This clonotype was detected a few times. The CDR3 sequence is CASSYGRVSSYEQYF. The CDR3 nucleotides are TGTGCCAGCAGTTACGGGCGAGTTTCCTCCTACGAGCAGTACTTC. The J gene is TRBJ2-7, the V gene TRBV6-2 or TRBV6-3; D is undetermined. The CDR3 extends over 15 amino acids. Per germline, CDR1 MNHEY and CDR2 SVGEGT. V lost 2 bases and J lost 0, with 11 bases in between.

V gene TRBV7-9 combines with J gene TRBJ2-1; possibly TRBD1 for D (6 bases). Germline V gives CDR1 SEHNR, CDR2 FQNEAQ (reference sequence). The CDR3 length is 14 residues. V was shortened by 5 bases and J by 7 bases, with 15 bases between the two germline ends. DNA for the CDR3: TGTGCCAGCAGCATCCGGGACACTCGGAATGAGCAGTTCTTC. It specifies CASSIRDTRNEQFF.

The CDR3 nucleotides read TGTGCCAGCAGTGTAGCCGGAGGGGTATTGAGCAATCAGCCCCAGCATTTT. Its translation is CASSVAGGVLSNQPQHF. This chain joins TRBV2 and TRBJ1-5; the D gene is possibly TRBD1 (5 bases). Germline V gene sequence: CDR1 SNHLY, CDR2 FYNNEI. Trimming left V 4 bases short and J 1 base short, with 17 bases between. There are 17 residues in the CDR3. Based on the CDR3 plus reference TRBV2 and TRBJ1-5, the full variable domain is EPEVTQTPSHQVTQMGQEVILRCVPISNHLYFYWYRQILGQKVEFLVSFYNNEISEKSEIFDDQFSVERPDGSNFTLKIRSTKLEDSAMYFCASSVAGGVLSNQPQHFGDGTRLSIL.

V is TRBV10-2 and J is TRBJ1-2; D is unresolved. The CDR3 covers 11 residues. V shed 0 bases and J shed 6 bases, with 2 bases lying between them. Germline CDR1 WSHSY, CDR2 SAAADI. This chain's CDR3 is CASSESDGYTF. CDR3 sequence (DNA): TGCGCCAGCAGTGAGTCGGATGGCTACACCTTC.

V and J are TRBV15 and TRBJ1-1; D is ambiguous. The CDR3 contains 14 residues. CDR1 is LNHNV and CDR2 is YYDKDF in the germline V gene (reference sequence). Trimming pared 0 bases from V and 3 bases from J, leaving 8 bases between. The CDR3 bases are TGTGCCACCAGCAGAGATCCTGGGGACACTGAAGCTTTCTTT. Protein product: CATSRDPGDTEAFF.

The rearrangement joins TRBV7-2 to TRBJ1-1; 9 positions agree with TRBD1. The CDR3 spans 15 residues. Per germline, CDR1 SGHTA and CDR2 FQGNSA. With 4 bases clipped from V and 2 bases from J, the junction kept 5 bases outside the gene matches. This CDR3 reads CASSSQGALNTEAFF. CDR3 DNA: TGTGCCAGCAGCTCACAGGGGGCACTAAACACTGAAGCTTTCTTT. Together with reference TRBV7-2 and TRBJ1-1, the CDR3 gives the full variable domain: GAGVSQSPSNKVTEKGKDVELRCDPISGHTALYWYRQSLGQGLEFLIYFQGNSAPDKSGLPSDRFSAERTGGSVSTLTIQRTQQEDSAVYLCASSSQGALNTEAFFGQGTRLTVV.

The chain carries TRBV6-2 or TRBV6-3 and TRBJ1-2; 8 bases map to TRBD1. Trimming took 5 bases from V and 4 from J; bases not matched to a gene: 18. The CDR3 has 18 residues. Germline V gene lookup returns CDR1 MNHEY and CDR2 SVGEGT. CDR3 amino acids: CASSPRSPTGAKPYGYTF. For the CDR3, the DNA is TGTGCCAGCAGTCCGAGATCACCGACAGGGGCTAAGCCCTATGGCTACACCTTC.

This clonotype was observed a single time. CDR3 bases: TGCGCCAGCAGCTTAATAGCGACAGGCTATGGCTACACCTTC. This gives the protein CASSLIATGYGYTF. V usage is TRBV5-1 and J usage is TRBJ1-2; weak D call: TRBD1 (6 bases). The CDR3 loop spans 14 amino acids. The V gene's germline CDR1 is SGHRS and CDR2 YFSETQ. V was shortened by 2 bases and J by 4 bases, with 12 bases between the two germline ends. The complete variable domain, with remaining parts taken from reference TRBV5-1 and TRBJ1-2, reads KAGVTQTPRYLIKTRGQQVTLSCSPISGHRSVSWYQQTPGQGLQFLFEYFSETQRNKGNFPGRFSGRQFSNSRSEMNVSTLELGDSALYLCASSLIATGYGYTFGSGTRLTVV.

There are a few counts of this clonotype. J is TRBJ1-5 and V is TRBV6-2 or TRBV6-3; possibly TRBD1 for D (5 bases). V was clipped by 6 bases and J by 3 bases, with 12 bases between them. Germline CDR1 MNHEY, CDR2 SVGEGT. CDR3 length: 14 residues. The CDR3 sequence: CASSSRQNNQPQHF. The CDR3 DNA reads as TGTGCCAGCAGCTCAAGACAGAACAATCAGCCCCAGCATTTT.

This CDR3 is CASSIRHYQETQYF. CDR3 nucleotides: TGTGCCAGTAGTATAAGGCACTACCAAGAGACCCAGTACTTC. This chain uses TRBV19 with TRBJ2-5; no clear D gene. V lost 2 bases, J lost 0 bases, and 7 bases lay in between. The CDR3 sequence is 14 residues long. CDR1 and CDR2 from the germline V gene are LNHDA and SQIVND (reference sequence).

This clonotype was seen a handful of times. The J gene is TRBJ2-3, the V gene TRBV20-1; 10 bases map to TRBD2. The ends lost 6 bases at V and 3 bases at J; junction bases unmatched: 3. This CDR3 spans 13 amino acids. Germline V lookup: CDR1 DFQATT, CDR2 SNEGSKA (reference sequence). CDR3 coding DNA: TGCAGTGCAGGTAGCGGGGGGACAGATACGCAGTATTTT. This sequence encodes CSAGSGGTDTQYF.